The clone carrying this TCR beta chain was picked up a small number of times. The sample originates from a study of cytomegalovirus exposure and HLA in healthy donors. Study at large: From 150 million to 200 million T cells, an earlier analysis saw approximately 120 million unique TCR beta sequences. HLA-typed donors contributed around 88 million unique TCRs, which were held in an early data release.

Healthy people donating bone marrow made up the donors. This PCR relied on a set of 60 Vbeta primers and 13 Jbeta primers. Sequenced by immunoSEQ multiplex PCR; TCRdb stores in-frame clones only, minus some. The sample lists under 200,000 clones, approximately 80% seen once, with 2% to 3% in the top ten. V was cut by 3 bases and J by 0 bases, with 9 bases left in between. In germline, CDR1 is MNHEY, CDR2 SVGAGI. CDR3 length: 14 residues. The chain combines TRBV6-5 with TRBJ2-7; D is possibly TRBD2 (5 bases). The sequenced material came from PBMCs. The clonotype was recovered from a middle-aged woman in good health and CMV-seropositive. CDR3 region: CASSYRRDSYEQYF. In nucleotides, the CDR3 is TGTGCCAGCAGTTATCGACGGGACTCCTACGAGCAGTACTTC.